Listed here are 19 T cell receptor beta chains from one sample, sequenced in a study of human T cells and chemical hapten exposure. TCRdb reanalysed the RACE reads using MiXCR and keeps one entry per CDR3 protein. The sample includes approximately 260,000 distinct CDR3 sequences, 8.6% of them seen just once. The sample's time point: pre-sensitization, week 0. Treatment given: therapeutic diphenylcyclopropenone sensitization with weekly scalp DPC. This specimen was whole blood, taken in connection with sensitization to the hapten diphenylcyclopropenone (DPC). The receptor set was obtained from a middle-aged woman with alopecia areata. Some clones in this sample may be carry-over from other donors' samples.

This rearrangement joins TRBV24-1 to TRBJ2-7; D ambiguous. Trimming cost V 4 bases and J 2 bases, with 11 bases left between them. Germline V gene lookup returns CDR1 KGHDR and CDR2 SFDVKD. The CDR3 is 14 residues long. CDR3 protein: CATSDPTKPYEQYF. The DNA for the CDR3 is TGTGCCACCAGTGACCCAACGAAGCCCTACGAGCAGTACTTC.

The rearrangement uses TRBV28 and TRBJ1-2; D ambiguous. Trimming shortened V by 7 bases and J by 8 bases, and 20 bases separated the two germline ends. Per germline, CDR1 MDHEN and CDR2 SYDVKM. This CDR3 has 14 amino acids. The CDR3 here is CASNYDGAQRGYTF. The CDR3 coding sequence is TGTGCCAGCAATTATGACGGTGCCCAGCGAGGCTACACCTTC.

This clonotype has ten or more counts. The chain combines TRBV28 with TRBJ1-2; D is possibly TRBD1 (5 bases). The CDR3 runs to 13 residues. V was clipped by 3 bases and J by 4 bases, with 9 bases between them. Germline values: CDR1 MDHEN, CDR2 SYDVKM. The CDR3 loop reads CASSFGQGYGYTF. The CDR3 DNA is TGTGCCAGCAGTTTCGGGCAGGGCTATGGCTACACCTTC.

This clonotype was found many times. The chain joins TRBV12-3 or TRBV12-4 to TRBJ1-5; D is unclear. The CDR3 has 12 amino acids. Trimming removed 5 bases from V and 1 base from J, with 3 bases in between. CDR3 in DNA: TGTGCCAGCAGTATAAGCAATCAGCCCCAGCATTTT. The encoded protein is CASSISNQPQHF.

This clonotype was counted a few times. This rearrangement joins TRBV7-2 to TRBJ2-7; TRBD2 agrees at 13 bases. CDR1 SGHTA and CDR2 FQGNSA come from the germline V gene. V dropped 5 bases and J dropped 4; count of bases not matched to a gene: 5. The CDR3 runs 15 residues. The CDR3 DNA sequence: TGTGCCAGCAGCCTGGGACTAGCGGGACTGTACGAGCAGTACTTC. It yields the protein CASSLGLAGLYEQYF.

This clonotype was recorded many times. CDR3 sequence (DNA): TGTGCCAGCAGCTTCTCTAGCGGGAACTACAATGAGCAGTTCTTC. Residues: CASSFSSGNYNEQFF. J is TRBJ2-1 and V is TRBV7-2; TRBD2 agrees at 9 bases. The CDR3 extends over 15 amino acids. Germline V gene sequence: CDR1 SGHTA, CDR2 FQGNSA. V shed 3 bases and J 3 bases; nucleotides not matched to a gene: 3.

This clonotype was detected only a few times. This rearrangement joins TRBV7-2 to TRBJ2-3; D is unresolved. This CDR3 contains 19 residues. Trimming removed 4 bases from V and 6 bases from J, with 29 bases in between. The germline CDR1 and CDR2 sequences are SGHTA and FQGNSA. DNA of the CDR3: TGTGCCAGCAGCTCCTCCCTTTTAGCTAGGAGACAATCACTCGATACGCAGTATTTT. It yields the protein CASSSSLLARRQSLDTQYF. The variable domain in full, with the rest retrieved from reference TRBV7-2 and TRBJ2-3, is GAGVSQSPSNKVTEKGKDVELRCDPISGHTALYWYRQSLGQGLEFLIYFQGNSAPDKSGLPSDRFSAERTGGSVSTLTIQRTQQEDSAVYLCASSSSLLARRQSLDTQYFGPGTRLTVL.

This chain uses TRBV7-2 with TRBJ2-3; D is perhaps TRBD1 or TRBD2 (5 bases each). The CDR3 contains 16 residues. CDR1 is SGHTA, CDR2 FQGNSA, per germline. The germline V and J ends were trimmed by 6 bases and 1 base, with 17 bases remaining between them. This CDR3 reads CASRPTGTAGTDTQYF. The DNA of the CDR3 is TGTGCCAGCAGACCCACCGGGACGGCCGGCACAGATACGCAGTATTTT.

A few counts support this clonotype. This chain uses TRBV24-1 with TRBJ2-7; perhaps TRBD2 as D (5 bases). Trimming removed 3 bases at V and 1 base at J, with 12 bases between. In germline, CDR1 is KGHDR, CDR2 SFDVKD. The CDR3 sequence is 15 residues long. For the CDR3, the DNA is TGTGCCACCAGTGATCCAGGACGGGGATCCTACGAGCAGTACTTC. This encodes CATSDPGRGSYEQYF.

This clonotype was recorded a few times. The rearrangement uses TRBV14 and TRBJ1-2; D uncertain. The CDR3 covers 13 residues. Germline assignment: CDR1 SGHDN and CDR2 FVKESK. V dropped 2 bases and J dropped 7 bases, with 11 bases sitting between them. The CDR3 nucleotides are TGTGCCAGCAGCCAACACCATGAGGGTGGCTACACCTTC. Protein sequence: CASSQHHEGGYTF.

The chain has TRBV20-1 and TRBJ1-4; D uncertain. Per germline, CDR1 DFQATT and CDR2 SNEGSKA (reference sequence). The CDR3 length is 13 residues. V was pared by 2 bases and J by 0 bases, with 4 bases between. CDR3 nucleotides: TGCAGTGCTAGAACTCCAACTAATGAAAAACTGTTTTTT. The encoded protein is CSARTPTNEKLFF.

This clonotype appeared a few times. The chain carries TRBV7-8 and TRBJ2-7; 7 bases agree with TRBD1. Germline V gene data show CDR1 as SGHVS and CDR2 as FQNEAQ. This CDR3 comprises 14 residues. The ends lost 4 bases at V and 3 bases at J; junction bases unmatched: 6. CDR3 amino acids: CASSSDRSHYEQYF. In nucleotides, the CDR3 is TGTGCCAGCAGCTCGGACAGGTCCCACTACGAGCAGTACTTC. Based on the CDR3 plus reference TRBV7-8 and TRBJ2-7, the full variable domain is GAGVSQSPRYKVAKRGQDVALRCDPISGHVSLFWYQQALGQGPEFLTYFQNEAQLDKSGLPSDRFFAERPEGSVSTLKIQRTQQEDSAVYLCASSSDRSHYEQYFGPGTRLTVT.

The chain recombines TRBV5-1 with TRBJ1-1; D is possibly TRBD1 (6 bases). The CDR3 runs 13 residues. CDR1 and CDR2 from the germline V gene are SGHRS and YFSETQ. Deletions cut 3 bases from V and 3 bases from J, with 9 bases between. The CDR3 bases are TGCGCCAGCAGCTACAGGGTTGACACTGAAGCTTTCTTT. Translation gives CASSYRVDTEAFF.

This clonotype was detected only a few times. This chain links TRBV27 with TRBJ2-1, with TRBD2 matching 14 bases. V dropped 5 bases and J dropped 0; count of bases not matched to a gene: 3. Per germline, CDR1 MNHEY and CDR2 SMNVEV (reference sequence). The CDR3 length is 17 residues. In DNA, the CDR3 is TGTGCCAGCAGTCCAGGGACTAGCGGGAGCTCCTACAATGAGCAGTTCTTC. This encodes CASSPGTSGSSYNEQFF.

V gene TRBV7-9 combines with J gene TRBJ2-1; no reliable D call. V was shortened by 5 bases and J by 8 bases, with 19 bases between the two germline ends. The CDR3 has 15 residues. The germline CDR1 and CDR2 sequences are SEHNR and FQNEAQ (reference sequence). CDR3 bases: TGTGCCAGCAGCCTAATAGTTGGGGATGCGGATGAGCAGTTCTTC. It encodes CASSLIVGDADEQFF.

The chain links TRBV6-2 or TRBV6-3 to TRBJ2-5, with D possibly matching TRBD2 (5 bases). The V and J ends lost 0 bases and 12 bases respectively, with 26 bases between them. This CDR3 is 17 amino acids long. Germline CDR1 MNHEY, CDR2 SVGEGT. The CDR3 is CASSYSRARAVDIREYF. CDR3 DNA: TGTGCCAGCAGTTACTCCCGCGCGCGAGCGGTCGATATCCGGGAGTACTTC.

A word on this clonotype: One junction end does not reproduce the germline sequence, and a read error may be involved. CDR3 region: CSAARDRVSYSEQFF. CDR3 bases: TGCAGCGCCGCCCGGGACAGAGTTTCCTACAGTGAGCAGTTCTTC. This sequence joins TRBV29-1 and TRBJ2-1, with TRBD1 identical over 7 bases. Germline CDR1 SQVTM, CDR2 ANQGSEA. CDR3 size: 15 residues.

This clonotype was observed a handful of times. This chain links TRBV12-3 or TRBV12-4 with TRBJ2-7, with 7 bases lining up with TRBD2. The CDR3 has 15 residues. Trimming took 3 bases from V and 0 from J; bases not matched to a gene: 5. The CDR3 DNA follows: TGTGCCAGCAGTTTGGGTAGCGGGTTCTCCTACGAGCAGTACTTC. It encodes CASSLGSGFSYEQYF.

The chain uses TRBV10-3 and TRBJ2-1; the match to TRBD1 covers 8 bases. Germline trimming cut 11 bases from V and 7 bases from J; bases unmatched to any gene: 7. Germline CDR1 is ENHRY and CDR2 is SYGVKD. CDR3 length: 12 residues. The CDR3 region is CAARTGRNEQFF. The DNA for the CDR3 is TGTGCCGCCAGGACAGGGCGGAATGAGCAGTTCTTC.